These T cell receptor beta chains were read from a single sample in a study of cytomegalovirus exposure and HLA in healthy donors. Sequenced by immunoSEQ multiplex PCR; TCRdb stores in-frame clones only, minus some. Altogether about 110,000 clones are present, approximately 85% being singletons, with the ten largest covering approximately 3%. What was sequenced was PBMCs. The receptors here all came from a young woman in good health and CMV-seronegative. The conserved cysteine and the conserved F or W are not part of the CDR3 here.

CDR3aa: ASSFYGTLNTEAF; v_gene: TRBV13; j_gene: TRBJ1-1
CDR3aa: ASSLAASSYNEQF; v_gene: TRBV5-4; j_gene: TRBJ2-1
CDR3aa: ASRAMNYGYT; v_gene: TRBV28; j_gene: TRBJ1-2
CDR3aa: ASSPMGGTEAF; v_gene: TRBV27; j_gene: TRBJ1-1
CDR3aa: ASSEAGLRTDTQY; v_gene: TRBV6-1; j_gene: TRBJ2-3
CDR3aa: ASSPGGGNEQF; v_gene: TRBV7-3; j_gene: TRBJ2-1
CDR3aa: ASSVTGQGGWETQY; v_gene: TRBV5-1; j_gene: TRBJ2-5
CDR3aa: ATTGGRGYEQY; v_gene: TRBV2; j_gene: TRBJ2-7
CDR3aa: ASRYMTDTQY; v_gene: TRBV2; j_gene: TRBJ2-3
CDR3aa: ASSFTGGLTEAF; v_gene: TRBV7-3; j_gene: TRBJ1-1